This TCR beta chain came from a study of CXCR3-negative and CXCR3-positive naive CD8 T cells. Study-level points and caveats: Researchers report that CXCR3-positive naive cells carry more hydrophobic TRB CDR3s than CXCR3-negative naive cells.

Worth noting for this clonotype: What it binds is unknown.

Through 5' RACE with UMI labels, the TRB cDNA libraries were prepared. TCRdb re-analyzed the 5' RACE reads; it lists each CDR3 protein once, without DNA. The record lists about 98,000 distinct CDR3 sequences, of which the ten most abundant hold less than 0.85%. Germline lookup yields CDR1 MNHNS and CDR2 SASEGT. The length of the CDR3 is 16 residues. Sequenced material: naive CXCR3+ CD8+ T cells from blood. As for subset: CD45RO-CCR7+CD27+CD95- naive CD8+ T cells expressing CXCR3 (TNR3+). The receptor comes from a human donor in good health. Some clones in this sample may be carry-over from other donors' samples. This chain joins TRBV6-1 and TRBJ2-7. This CDR3 is CASSEAAWGSSYEQYF.